This entry is about one T cell receptor beta chain. Its recognized antigen is unknown. Qualities for individual bases were not recorded, and no much larger clone is one base off. The cysteine opens and the phenylalanine closes a CDR3 of 15 amino acids. Only CDR3 DNA is held: 45 bases, read in frame from base 1. From the germline V gene, CDR1 is ENHRY and CDR2 is SYGVKD. Compared with germline, V lacks 3 bases and J lacks 0 bases; bases without a gene match: 5. The data are from a study of cytomegalovirus exposure and HLA in healthy donors (dated by TCRdb to 2015 to 2018). For context, the study as a whole: According to a later analysis, the 120 validation repertoires were produced on the same platform as the roughly 720 repertoires of the first cohort. The study aimed to test whether signatures of past pathogen exposure could be identified by cataloging public T cell receptors. Along with the roughly 670-subject first cohort, a separate validation cohort of 120 different subjects was used. To predict cytomegalovirus infection status, the study brought together high-throughput TCR immunosequencing, statistical association of individual TCRs with disease status, and machine learning.

What the authors observed across the whole study: The study gave a list of 150 to 200 TCR beta chains associated with cytomegalovirus. All 120 or so repertoires were used to score co-occurrence in the validation cohort in a later analysis, because that analysis had no HLA typing for the cohort. According to the authors, the approach could potentially be generalized to other disease states and immunological phenotypes. In vitro tests confirmed that a few of the cytomegalovirus-associated TCR beta chains recognize cytomegalovirus antigens. A later analysis found that TCRs clustered in the first cohort also tended to co-occur in the roughly 120 validation repertoires, with 94% of cluster scores above 0. Across donors, most TCR sequences were observed very rarely, whereas some public TCRs were present in many individuals. The classifier was reported to diagnose cytomegalovirus status with high specificity and sensitivity in both the original and validation cohorts.

Separate from the roughly 660-subject first cohort, the validation cohort of roughly 130 subjects was the group to which the donors belonged. The library was produced with the immunoSEQ multiplex PCR assay. Turning to the authors' computational methods: A statistical classification framework was developed to diagnose cytomegalovirus status using the catalog of TCR beta chain sequences. TCRdb retrieved this table from immuneACCESS and kept in-frame rearrangements only. Not all clones are present; in checked studies, unresolved V genes account for under half, and no reason is known for the remainder. The DNA gave D and trimming, while V, J and clone size come from that table. The sample has 200,000 to 250,000 clones on record, over 80% of them singletons. The ten top clones hold over 13% of the sample.

Input material: PBMCs. This receptor was obtained from a woman aged 25 to 39 in good health and CMV-seropositive. The receptor chain draws on TRBV10-3 and TRBJ2-7; TRBD1 agrees with 7 junctional bases. The CDR3 is CAISEGDRVSYEQYF. The base sequence is TGTGCCATCAGTGAAGGTGACAGGGTCTCCTACGAGCAGTACTTC.